The 10 T cell receptor beta chains listed next were all sequenced from one sample in a study of blood T cell repertoires in COVID-19. Clones were sequenced by immunoSEQ multiplex PCR, and TCRdb holds only the in-frame ones, with some missing. The sample includes about 160,000 clones, approximately 90% of them seen just once. What was sequenced was peripheral blood. These receptors all stem from a woman aged 60-70 years who had recovered from COVID-19.

The J gene is TRBJ1-1, the V gene TRBV5-1; 7 bases map to TRBD1. Looked up from germline, CDR1 is SGHRS and CDR2 is YFSETQ. The CDR3 loop spans 15 amino acids. Trimming at V came to 4 bases and at J to 0 bases, leaving 6 bases not matched to a gene. CDR3 coding DNA: TGCGCCAGCAGCAGCCAGACAGGGTTGAACACTGAAGCTTTCTTT. It is translated as CASSSQTGLNTEAFF.

J is TRBJ2-5 and V is TRBV24-1; D is unresolved. Trimming shortened V by 7 bases and J by 1 base, and 9 bases separated the two germline ends. The CDR3 extends over 13 amino acids. Germline V gene lookup returns CDR1 KGHDR and CDR2 SFDVKD. The CDR3 region has the DNA TGTGCCACCAGCCCGCGGAGCCAAGAGACCCAGTACTTC. Protein product: CATSPRSQETQYF.

The rearrangement uses TRBV28 and TRBJ2-7; D remains unclear. V was shortened by 6 bases and J by 6 bases, with 15 bases between the two germline ends. CDR1 is MDHEN and CDR2 is SYDVKM in the germline V gene. CDR3 length: 13 amino acids. The CDR3 here is CASSPHPPSEQYF. CDR3 nucleotides: TGTGCCAGCAGCCCACACCCTCCCTCCGAGCAGTACTTC.

This chain links TRBV28 with TRBJ2-7, with a possible D match to TRBD1 (5 bases). The length of the CDR3 is 12 residues. In germline, CDR1 is MDHEN, CDR2 SYDVKM. V was cut by 6 bases and J by 5 bases, with 11 bases left in between. CDR3 amino acids: CASRTSTDEQYF. The CDR3 DNA follows: TGTGCCAGCAGGACCTCGACAGACGAGCAGTACTTC. Full variable domain (missing parts from reference TRBV28 and TRBJ2-7): DVKVTQSSRYLVKRTGEKVFLECVQDMDHENMFWYRQDPGLGLRLIYFSYDVKMKEKGDIPEGYSVSREKKERFSLILESASTNQTSMYLCASRTSTDEQYFGPGTRLTVT.

This chain uses TRBV28 with TRBJ1-6; D is ambiguous. In germline, CDR1 is MDHEN, CDR2 SYDVKM. This CDR3 region has 12 residues. V was pared by 8 bases and J by 6 bases, with 8 bases between. In DNA form, the CDR3 reads TGTGCCAGCGCCTCTACTAATTCACCCCTCCACTTT. Translated, it gives CASASTNSPLHF.

This clone was seen just once. The chain carries TRBV7-7 and TRBJ2-1; perhaps TRBD1 as D (8 bases). Germline V CDR1 and CDR2: SSHAT, FNYEAQ (reference sequence). The CDR3 loop spans 20 amino acids. V was shortened by 5 bases and J by 0 bases, with 26 bases between the two germline ends. CDR3 in amino acids: CASSPGRGQVAFGSYNEQFF. Here the CDR3 DNA reads TGTGCCAGCAGCCCAGGGAGGGGACAGGTCGCTTTTGGCTCCTACAATGAGCAGTTCTTC.

This rearrangement joins TRBV18 to TRBJ1-1; D may be TRBD1 (5 bases). Trimming stripped 6 bases from V and 7 bases from J, with 12 bases between. Germline CDR1 and CDR2: KGHSH and LQKENI. The CDR3 is 12 residues long. CDR3 sequence (DNA): TGTGCCAGCTCCTCCTCAAGGGGTGAAGCTTTCTTT. This encodes CASSSSRGEAFF. Together with reference TRBV18 and TRBJ1-1, the CDR3 gives the full variable domain: NAGVMQNPRHLVRRRGQEARLRCSPMKGHSHVYWYRQLPEEGLKFMVYLQKENIIDESGMPKERFSAEFPKEGPSILRIQQVVRGDSAAYFCASSSSRGEAFFGQGTRLTVV.

The rearrangement uses TRBV6-1 and TRBJ1-1; D possibly corresponds to TRBD1 (5 bases). The ends were cut back, 3 bases at V and 1 base at J, with 9 bases in the middle. The CDR3 totals 14 residues. Germline CDR1 is MNHNS and CDR2 is SASEGT. The CDR3 DNA reads TGTGCCAGCAGTGAGAGACAGTCGAACACTGAAGCTTTCTTT. Residues: CASSERQSNTEAFF.

This chain connects TRBV2 to TRBJ2-5; a weak D match, TRBD2 (5 bases). CDR3 length: 14 amino acids. CDR1 SNHLY and CDR2 FYNNEI come from the germline V gene. V dropped 8 bases and J dropped 7 bases, with 20 bases sitting between them. The CDR3: CASLGIASLGTQYF. The CDR3 DNA reads as TGTGCCAGCCTCGGGATAGCTTCGTTGGGGACCCAGTACTTC.

The chain is built from TRBV18 and TRBJ1-1; 12 nucleotides agree with TRBD1. The CDR3 extends over 16 amino acids. The junction had 6 bases not matched to a gene; V was cut back by 3 bases and J by 4 bases. The germline V gene has CDR1 KGHSH and CDR2 LQKENI. CDR3 in DNA: TGTGCCAGCTCACCCGGGACAGGGGGCCTAGGCACTGAAGCTTTCTTT. Encoded protein: CASSPGTGGLGTEAFF.